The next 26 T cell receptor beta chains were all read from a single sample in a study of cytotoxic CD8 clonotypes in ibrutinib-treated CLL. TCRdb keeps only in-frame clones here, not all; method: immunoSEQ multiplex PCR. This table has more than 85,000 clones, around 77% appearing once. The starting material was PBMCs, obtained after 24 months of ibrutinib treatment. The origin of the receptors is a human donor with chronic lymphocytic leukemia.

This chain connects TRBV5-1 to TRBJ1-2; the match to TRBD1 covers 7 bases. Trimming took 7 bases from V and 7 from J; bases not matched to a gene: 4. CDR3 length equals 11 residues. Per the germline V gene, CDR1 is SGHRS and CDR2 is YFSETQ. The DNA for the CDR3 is TGCGCCAGCCGGACAGGATCTGGCTACACCTTC. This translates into CASRTGSGYTF.

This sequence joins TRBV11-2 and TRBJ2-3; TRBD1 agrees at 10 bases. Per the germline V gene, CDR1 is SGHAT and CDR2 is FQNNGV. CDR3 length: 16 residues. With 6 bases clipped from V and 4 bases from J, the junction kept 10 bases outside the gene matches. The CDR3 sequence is CASSYWGQGNADTQYF. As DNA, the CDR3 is TGTGCCAGCAGTTACTGGGGACAGGGGAACGCAGATACGCAGTATTTT.

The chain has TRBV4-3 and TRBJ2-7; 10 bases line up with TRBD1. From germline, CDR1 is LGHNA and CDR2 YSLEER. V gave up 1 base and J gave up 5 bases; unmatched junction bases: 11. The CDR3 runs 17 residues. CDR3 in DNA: TGCGCCAGCAGCCAAGTTTCGACCGGGACAGGGGAGGACGAGCAGTACTTC. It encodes CASSQVSTGTGEDEQYF.

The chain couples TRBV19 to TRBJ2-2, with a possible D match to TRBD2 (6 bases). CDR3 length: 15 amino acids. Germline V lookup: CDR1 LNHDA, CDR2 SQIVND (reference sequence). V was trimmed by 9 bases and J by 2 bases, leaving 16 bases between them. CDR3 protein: CASGPTGLNTGELFF. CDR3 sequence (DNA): TGTGCCAGCGGGCCTACAGGACTAAACACCGGGGAGCTGTTTTTT.

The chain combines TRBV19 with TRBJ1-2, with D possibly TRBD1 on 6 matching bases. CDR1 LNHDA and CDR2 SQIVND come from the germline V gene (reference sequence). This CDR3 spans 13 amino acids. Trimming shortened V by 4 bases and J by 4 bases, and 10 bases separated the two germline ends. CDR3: CASSTTGRYGYTF. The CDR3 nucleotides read TGTGCCAGTAGTACCACAGGGCGCTATGGCTACACCTTC.

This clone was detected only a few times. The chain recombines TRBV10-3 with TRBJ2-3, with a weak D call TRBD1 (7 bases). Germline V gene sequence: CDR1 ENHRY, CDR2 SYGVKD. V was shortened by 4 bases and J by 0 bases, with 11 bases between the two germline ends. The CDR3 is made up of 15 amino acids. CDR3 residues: CAISGRDRSTDTQYF. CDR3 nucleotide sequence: TGTGCCATCAGTGGGAGGGACAGAAGCACAGATACGCAGTATTTT.

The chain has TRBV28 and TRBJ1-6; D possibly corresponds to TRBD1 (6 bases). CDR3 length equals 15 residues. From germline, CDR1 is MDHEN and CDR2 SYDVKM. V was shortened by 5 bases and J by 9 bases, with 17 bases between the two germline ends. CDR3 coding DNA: TGTGCCAGCAGTCTTAGGGGGGGTGGTAGTTCACCCCTCCACTTT. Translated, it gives CASSLRGGGSSPLHF.

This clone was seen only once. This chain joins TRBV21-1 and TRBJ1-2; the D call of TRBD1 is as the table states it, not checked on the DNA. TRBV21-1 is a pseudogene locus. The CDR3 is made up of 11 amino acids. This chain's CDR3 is CASRYREGYTF. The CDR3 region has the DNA TGTGCCAGCAGGTACAGGGAAGGCTACACCTTC.

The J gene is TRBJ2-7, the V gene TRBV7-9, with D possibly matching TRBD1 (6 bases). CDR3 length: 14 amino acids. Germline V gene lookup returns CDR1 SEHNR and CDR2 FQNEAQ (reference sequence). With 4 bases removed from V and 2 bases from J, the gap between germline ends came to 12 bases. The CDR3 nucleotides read TGTGCCAGCAGCTCCGGGGACACCACCTACGAGCAGTACTTC. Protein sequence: CASSSGDTTYEQYF.

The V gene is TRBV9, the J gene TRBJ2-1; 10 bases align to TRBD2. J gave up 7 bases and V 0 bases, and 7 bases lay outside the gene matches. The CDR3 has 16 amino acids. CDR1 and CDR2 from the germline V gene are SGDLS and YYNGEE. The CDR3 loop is CASSVVPLAGENEQFF. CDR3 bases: TGTGCCAGCAGCGTAGTCCCTCTAGCGGGAGAAAATGAGCAGTTCTTC.

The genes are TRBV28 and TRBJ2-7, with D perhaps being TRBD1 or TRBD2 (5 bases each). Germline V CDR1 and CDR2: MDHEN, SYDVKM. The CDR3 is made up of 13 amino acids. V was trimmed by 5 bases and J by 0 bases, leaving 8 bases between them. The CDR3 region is CASSRDVSYEQYF. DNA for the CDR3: TGTGCCAGCAGTCGGGACGTCTCCTACGAGCAGTACTTC.

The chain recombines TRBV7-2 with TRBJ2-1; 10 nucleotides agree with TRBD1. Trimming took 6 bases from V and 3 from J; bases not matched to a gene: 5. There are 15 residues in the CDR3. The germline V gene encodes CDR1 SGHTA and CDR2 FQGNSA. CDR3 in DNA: TGTGCCAGCAGATTGGACAGGGGGGACTACAATGAGCAGTTCTTC. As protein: CASRLDRGDYNEQFF.

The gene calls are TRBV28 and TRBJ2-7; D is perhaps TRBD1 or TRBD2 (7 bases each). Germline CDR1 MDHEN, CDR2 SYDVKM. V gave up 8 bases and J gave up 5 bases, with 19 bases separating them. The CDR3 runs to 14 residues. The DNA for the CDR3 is TGTGCCAGCCTCCCAGGGGGGGGTCACCACGAGCAGTACTTC. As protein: CASLPGGGHHEQYF.

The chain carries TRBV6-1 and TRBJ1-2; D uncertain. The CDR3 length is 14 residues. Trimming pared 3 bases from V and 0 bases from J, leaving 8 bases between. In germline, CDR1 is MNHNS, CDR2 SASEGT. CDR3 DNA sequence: TGTGCCAGCAGTGAGAAGGGTTCTAACTATGGCTACACCTTC. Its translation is CASSEKGSNYGYTF.

This CDR3 reads CASSLGSGRAREQFF. The CDR3 DNA reads TGCGCCAGCAGCTTAGGGAGCGGGAGGGCAAGAGAGCAGTTCTTC. This chain uses TRBV5-1 with TRBJ2-1, with TRBD2 matching 10 bases. Looked up from germline, CDR1 is SGHRS and CDR2 is YFSETQ. The CDR3 consists of 15 residues. The V segment lost 2 bases and the J segment 10 bases; nucleotides outside the gene matches: 9.

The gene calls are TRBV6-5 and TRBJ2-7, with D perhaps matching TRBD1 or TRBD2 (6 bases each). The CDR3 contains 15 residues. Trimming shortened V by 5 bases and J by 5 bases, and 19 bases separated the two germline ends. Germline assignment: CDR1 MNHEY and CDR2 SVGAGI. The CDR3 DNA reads TGTGCCAGCAGTAGAATCAGGGGCGGGATGAACGAGCAGTACTTC. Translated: CASSRIRGGMNEQYF.

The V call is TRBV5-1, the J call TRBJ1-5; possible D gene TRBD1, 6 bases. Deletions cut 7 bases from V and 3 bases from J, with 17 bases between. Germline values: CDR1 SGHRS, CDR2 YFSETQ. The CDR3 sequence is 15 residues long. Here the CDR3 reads CASGETGQLNQPQHF. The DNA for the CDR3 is TGCGCCAGCGGAGAAACCGGACAGCTCAATCAGCCCCAGCATTTT. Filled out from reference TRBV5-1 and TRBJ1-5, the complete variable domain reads KAGVTQTPRYLIKTRGQQVTLSCSPISGHRSVSWYQQTPGQGLQFLFEYFSETQRNKGNFPGRFSGRQFSNSRSEMNVSTLELGDSALYLCASGETGQLNQPQHFGDGTRLSIL.

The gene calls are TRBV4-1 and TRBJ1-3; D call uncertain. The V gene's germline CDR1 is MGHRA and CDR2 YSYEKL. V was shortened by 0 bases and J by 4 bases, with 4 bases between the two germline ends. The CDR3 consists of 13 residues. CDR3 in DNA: TGCGCCAGCAGCCAAGATCCGGGAAACACCATATATTTT. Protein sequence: CASSQDPGNTIYF.

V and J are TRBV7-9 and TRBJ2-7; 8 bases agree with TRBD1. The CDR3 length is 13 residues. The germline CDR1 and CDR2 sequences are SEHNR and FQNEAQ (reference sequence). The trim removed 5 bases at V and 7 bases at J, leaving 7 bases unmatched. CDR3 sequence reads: CASSGAGTGEQYF. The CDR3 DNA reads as TGTGCCAGCAGCGGGGCGGGGACAGGTGAGCAGTACTTC.

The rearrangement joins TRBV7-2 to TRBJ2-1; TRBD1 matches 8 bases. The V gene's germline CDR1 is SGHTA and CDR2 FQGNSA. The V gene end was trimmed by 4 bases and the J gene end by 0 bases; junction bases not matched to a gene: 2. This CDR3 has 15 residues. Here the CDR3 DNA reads TGTGCCAGCAGCTCCCAGGGGGCCTCCTACAATGAGCAGTTCTTC. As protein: CASSSQGASYNEQFF.

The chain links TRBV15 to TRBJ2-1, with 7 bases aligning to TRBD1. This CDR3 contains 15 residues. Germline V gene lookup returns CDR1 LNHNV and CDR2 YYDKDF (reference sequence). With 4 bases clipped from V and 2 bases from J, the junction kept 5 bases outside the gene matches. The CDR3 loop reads CATSNRQGTYNEQFF. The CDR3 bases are TGTGCCACCAGCAACCGACAGGGAACCTACAATGAGCAGTTCTTC.

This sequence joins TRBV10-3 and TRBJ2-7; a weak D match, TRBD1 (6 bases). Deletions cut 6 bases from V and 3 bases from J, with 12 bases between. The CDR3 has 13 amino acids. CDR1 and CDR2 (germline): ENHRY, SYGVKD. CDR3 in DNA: TGTGCCATCAGAGTAACAGGGTTCTACGAGCAGTACTTC. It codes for CAIRVTGFYEQYF.

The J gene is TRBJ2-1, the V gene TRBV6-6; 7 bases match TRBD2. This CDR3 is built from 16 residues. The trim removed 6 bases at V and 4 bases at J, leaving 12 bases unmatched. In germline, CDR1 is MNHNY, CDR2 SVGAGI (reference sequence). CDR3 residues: CASSPLLSGVYNEQFF. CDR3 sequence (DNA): TGTGCCAGCAGCCCCCTTTTGAGCGGGGTATACAATGAGCAGTTCTTC.

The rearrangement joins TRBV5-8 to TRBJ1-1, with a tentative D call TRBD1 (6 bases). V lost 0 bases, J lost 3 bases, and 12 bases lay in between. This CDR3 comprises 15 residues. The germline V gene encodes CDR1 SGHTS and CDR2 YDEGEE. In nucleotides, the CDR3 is TGTGCCAGCAGCTTGGTGCAGGGGAGGCACACTGAAGCTTTCTTT. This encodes CASSLVQGRHTEAFF.

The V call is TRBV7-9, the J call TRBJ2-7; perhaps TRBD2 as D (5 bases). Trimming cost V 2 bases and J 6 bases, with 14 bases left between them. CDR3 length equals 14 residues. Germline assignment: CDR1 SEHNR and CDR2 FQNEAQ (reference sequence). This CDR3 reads CASSLFDERGEQYF. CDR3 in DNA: TGTGCCAGCAGCTTATTCGATGAACGGGGCGAGCAGTACTTC.

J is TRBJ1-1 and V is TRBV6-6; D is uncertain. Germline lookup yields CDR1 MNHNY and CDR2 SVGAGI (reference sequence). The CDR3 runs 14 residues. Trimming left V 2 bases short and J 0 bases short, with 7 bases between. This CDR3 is CASSYGNMNTEAFF. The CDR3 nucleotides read TGTGCCAGCAGTTACGGGAACATGAACACTGAAGCTTTCTTT.